The 9 T cell receptor beta chains below come from one sample, sequenced in a study of PD-1 blockade in classical Hodgkin lymphoma. Time point reported: cycle 4 day 1 (C4D1), after less than 7 weeks of nivolumab. With no exception, relapse followed autologous stem cell transplantation in all patients, and brentuximab vedotin exposure varied. Generated by immunoSEQ multiplex PCR, the TCRdb table keeps only in-frame clones and is missing some. The sample has 35,000 to 50,000 clones; just over 65% are singletons. Sequenced material: peripheral blood mononuclear cells (PBMCs), taken before the fourth cycle of nivolumab. Receptor source: a human donor with classical Hodgkin lymphoma.

V gene TRBV2 combines with J gene TRBJ1-6; possible D gene TRBD1, 5 bases. V lost 1 base and J lost 5, with 12 bases in between. The CDR3 length is 16 residues. The germline V gene encodes CDR1 SNHLY and CDR2 FYNNEI. The CDR3 here is CASSEGGAGNNSPLHF. CDR3 nucleotides: TGTGCCAGCAGTGAAGGTGGGGCAGGGAATAATTCACCCCTCCACTTT. Full variable domain (remainder filled in from reference TRBV2 and TRBJ1-6): EPEVTQTPSHQVTQMGQEVILRCVPISNHLYFYWYRQILGQKVEFLVSFYNNEISEKSEIFDDQFSVERPDGSNFTLKIRSTKLEDSAMYFCASSEGGAGNNSPLHFGNGTRLTVT.

CDR3 sequence (DNA): TGTGCCAGCAGCCCCGGGACCTTATCCTACGAGCAGTACTTC. Its translation: CASSPGTLSYEQYF. The chain is built from TRBV7-2 and TRBJ2-7, with D perhaps being TRBD1 or TRBD2 (5 bases each). The V gene lost 5 bases and the J gene lost 1 base, with 12 bases spanning the gap. Germline values: CDR1 SGHTA, CDR2 FQGNSA. This CDR3 has 14 residues.

The chain uses TRBV27 and TRBJ2-7, with D unresolved. Germline-derived CDR1 and CDR2 are MNHEY and SMNVEV (reference sequence). The CDR3 spans 15 residues. V lost 8 bases and J lost 3, with 20 bases in between. CDR3 amino acids: CASRTSPRQVYEQYF. The CDR3 DNA follows: TGTGCCAGCCGGACGTCCCCCCGTCAGGTCTACGAGCAGTACTTC.

This chain connects TRBV10-3 to TRBJ2-7; maybe TRBD1 (6 bases). With 3 bases removed from V and 0 bases from J, the gap between germline ends came to 15 bases. The CDR3 contains 16 residues. The germline V gene has CDR1 ENHRY and CDR2 SYGVKD. The CDR3 protein is CAISERKGHYSYEQYF. CDR3 DNA sequence: TGTGCCATCAGTGAACGAAAGGGACATTACTCCTACGAGCAGTACTTC.

This rearrangement joins TRBV10-3 to TRBJ2-7; a weak D match, TRBD1 (7 bases). Germline V gene data show CDR1 as ENHRY and CDR2 as SYGVKD. This CDR3 spans 12 amino acids. Trimming took off 11 bases at V and 0 bases at J, with 11 bases between the two ends. Written as DNA, the CDR3 is TGTGCCGCGGGACAGAGCTCCTACGAGCAGTACTTC. It translates to CAAGQSSYEQYF.

The CDR3 loop reads CASSEHRGVNSPLHF. CDR3 bases: TGTGCCAGCAGCGAACACAGGGGGGTGAATTCACCCCTCCACTTT. The chain has TRBV11-2 and TRBJ1-6, with TRBD1 matching over 8 bases. V was pared by 5 bases and J by 7 bases, with 7 bases of the junction left unmatched. This CDR3 region has 15 residues. Germline CDR1 and CDR2: SGHAT and FQNNGV.

CDR3 sequence: CASSTPREQYF. CDR3 sequence (DNA): TGTGCCAGCAGCACTCCGCGGGAGCAGTACTTC. This chain links TRBV28 with TRBJ2-7; D gene ambiguous. The germline V gene has CDR1 MDHEN and CDR2 SYDVKM. The CDR3 consists of 11 residues. The V gene lost 6 bases and the J gene lost 7 bases, with 10 bases spanning the gap.

V usage is TRBV5-1 and J usage is TRBJ1-3; no clear D. Trimming removed 0 bases at V and 0 bases at J, with 10 bases between. CDR3 length: 16 residues. The germline V gene has CDR1 SGHRS and CDR2 YFSETQ. For the CDR3, the DNA is TGCGCCAGCAGCTTGGGTCCCAGGCGCTCTGGAAACACCATATATTTT. This encodes CASSLGPRRSGNTIYF.

The chain links TRBV7-8 to TRBJ2-1, with 13 bases that match TRBD2. From germline, CDR1 is SGHVS and CDR2 FQNEAQ. CDR3 size: 13 residues. The trim removed 10 bases at V and 10 bases at J, leaving 7 bases unmatched. DNA for the CDR3: TGTGCCACCGAGACTAGCGGGGGGAGGGAGCAGTTCTTC. Translated, it gives CATETSGGREQFF.